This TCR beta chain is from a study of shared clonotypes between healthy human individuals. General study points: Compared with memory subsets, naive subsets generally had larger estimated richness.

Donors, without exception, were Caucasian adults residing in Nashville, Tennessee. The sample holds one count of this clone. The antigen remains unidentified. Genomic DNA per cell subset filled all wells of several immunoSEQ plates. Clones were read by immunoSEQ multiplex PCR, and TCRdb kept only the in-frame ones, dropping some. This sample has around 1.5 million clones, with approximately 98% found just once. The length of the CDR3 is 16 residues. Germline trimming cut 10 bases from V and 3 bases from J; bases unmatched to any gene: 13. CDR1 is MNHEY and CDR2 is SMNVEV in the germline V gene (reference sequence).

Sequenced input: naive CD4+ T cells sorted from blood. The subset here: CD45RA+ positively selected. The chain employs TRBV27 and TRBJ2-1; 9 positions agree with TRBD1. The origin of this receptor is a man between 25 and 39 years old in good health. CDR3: CATSYPGTGIYNEQFF. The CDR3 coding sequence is TGTGCCACCTCCTATCCCGGGACAGGGATCTACAATGAGCAGTTCTTC.